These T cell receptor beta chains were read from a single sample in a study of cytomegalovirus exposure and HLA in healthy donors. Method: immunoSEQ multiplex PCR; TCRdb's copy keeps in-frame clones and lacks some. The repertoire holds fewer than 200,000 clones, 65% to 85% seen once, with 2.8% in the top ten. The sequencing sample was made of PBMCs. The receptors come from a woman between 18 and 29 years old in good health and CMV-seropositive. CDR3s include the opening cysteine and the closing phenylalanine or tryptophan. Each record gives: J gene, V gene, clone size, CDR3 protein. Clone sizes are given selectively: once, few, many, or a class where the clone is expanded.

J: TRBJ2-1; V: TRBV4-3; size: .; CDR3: CASSPVSPSPELFF
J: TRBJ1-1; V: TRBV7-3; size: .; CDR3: CASSSQGSNTEAFF
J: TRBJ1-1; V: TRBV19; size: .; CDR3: CASSMRAGKRPHPSTEAFF
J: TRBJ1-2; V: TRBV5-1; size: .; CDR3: CASSLQGAPLDNYGYTF
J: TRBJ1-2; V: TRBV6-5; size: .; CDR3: CASSYAPGLGYTF
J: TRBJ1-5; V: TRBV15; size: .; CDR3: CATSRDANDQPQHF
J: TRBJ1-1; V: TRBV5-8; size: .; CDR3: CASSPLAATEAFF
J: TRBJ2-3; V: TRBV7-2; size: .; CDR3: CASRYVAGLYGGTDTQYF
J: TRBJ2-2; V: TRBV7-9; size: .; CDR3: CASSPPGSNTGELFF
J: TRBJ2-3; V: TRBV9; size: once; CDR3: CASSVASGSRMDTQYF
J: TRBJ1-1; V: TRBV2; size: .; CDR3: CASRPGGEAFF
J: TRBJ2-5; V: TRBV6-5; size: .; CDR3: CAPRHGIEETQYF
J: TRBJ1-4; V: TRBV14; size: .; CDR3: CASSRLGSRLEKLFF
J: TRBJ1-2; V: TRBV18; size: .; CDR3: CASSPLYEWSGYTF
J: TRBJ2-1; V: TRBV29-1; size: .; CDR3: CSVESSPLYNEQFF
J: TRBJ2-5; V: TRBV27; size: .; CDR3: CASGVQETQYF
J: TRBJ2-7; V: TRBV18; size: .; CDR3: CASSPQSSYEQYF
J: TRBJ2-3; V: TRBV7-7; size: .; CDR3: CASSLGTPRGGKTDTQYF
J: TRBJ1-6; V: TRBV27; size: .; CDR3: CASSWTVGRNSPLHF
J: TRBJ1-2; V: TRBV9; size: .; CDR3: CASSVNRDKGYGYTF
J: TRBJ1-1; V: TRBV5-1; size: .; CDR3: CASSLAVGRTLGSAFF
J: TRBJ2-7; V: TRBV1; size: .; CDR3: CTSAPFGGPYEQYF
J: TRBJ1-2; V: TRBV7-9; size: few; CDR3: CASSRYEAPAYGYTF
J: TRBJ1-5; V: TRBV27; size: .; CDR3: CASSLTGRQPQHF
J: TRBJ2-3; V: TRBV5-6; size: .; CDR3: CASSFQTGYTQYF
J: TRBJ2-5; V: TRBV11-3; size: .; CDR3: CASSLTGNQETQYF
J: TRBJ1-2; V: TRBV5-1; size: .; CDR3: CASGEENYGYTF
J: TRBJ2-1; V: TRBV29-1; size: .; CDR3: CSVAQGGNEQFF
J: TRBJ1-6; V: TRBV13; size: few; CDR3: CASQKKGNYSPLHF
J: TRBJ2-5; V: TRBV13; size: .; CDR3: CASSLGLFVETQYF
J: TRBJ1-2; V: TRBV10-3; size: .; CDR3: CAISPSPGQAYGYTF
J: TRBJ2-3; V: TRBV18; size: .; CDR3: CASSPLGGITDTQYF
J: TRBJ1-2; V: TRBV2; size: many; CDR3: CASSEFGEVDGYTF
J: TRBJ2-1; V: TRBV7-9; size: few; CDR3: CASSWVPQGIDEQFF
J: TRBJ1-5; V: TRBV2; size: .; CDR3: CASRETQGLGQPQHF
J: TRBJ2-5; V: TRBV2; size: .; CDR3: CASSEGPPQYF
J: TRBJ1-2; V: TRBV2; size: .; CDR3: CASSGDSRVRYGYTF
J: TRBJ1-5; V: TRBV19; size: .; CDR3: CASTGTGGYQPQHF
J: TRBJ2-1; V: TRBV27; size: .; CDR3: CASNYLGPRAYNEQFF
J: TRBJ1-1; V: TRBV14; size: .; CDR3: CASSPRVTNTEAFF
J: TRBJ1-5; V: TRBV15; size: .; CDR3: CASGDREGNQPQHF
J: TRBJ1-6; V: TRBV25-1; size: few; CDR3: CASSGQERPLHF
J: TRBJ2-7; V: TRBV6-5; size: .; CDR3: CASKGREPYEQYF
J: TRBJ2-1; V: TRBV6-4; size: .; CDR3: CASSVSGGGYNEQFF
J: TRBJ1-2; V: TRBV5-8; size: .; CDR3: CASSLVSESRTYGYTF
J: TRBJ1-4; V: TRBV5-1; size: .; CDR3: CASSLPGTNEKLFF
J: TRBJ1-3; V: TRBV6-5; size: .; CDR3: CASSSFSRGRGNTIYF
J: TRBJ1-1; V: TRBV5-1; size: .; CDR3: CASSLGDKDTEAFF
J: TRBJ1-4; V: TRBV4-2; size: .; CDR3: CASSQVGQGDEKLFF
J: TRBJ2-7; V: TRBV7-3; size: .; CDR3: CASSLTSSGTYEQYF
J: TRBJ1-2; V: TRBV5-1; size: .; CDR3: CASGSTGHYGYTF
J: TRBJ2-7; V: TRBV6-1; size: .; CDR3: CASSEGSLTGIPYEQYF
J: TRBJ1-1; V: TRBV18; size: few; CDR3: CASSRSTGADTEAFF
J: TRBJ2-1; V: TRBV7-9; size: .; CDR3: CASSPDGSGGSTPFF
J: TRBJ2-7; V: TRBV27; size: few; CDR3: CASREAPRGKEQYF
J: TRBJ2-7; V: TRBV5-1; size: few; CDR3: CASSLPSYEQYF
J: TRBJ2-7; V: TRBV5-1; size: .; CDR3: CASSHLEGLYEQYF
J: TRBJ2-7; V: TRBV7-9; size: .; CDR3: CASSYDRDEQYF
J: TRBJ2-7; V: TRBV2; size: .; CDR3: CASSATDRGRVYEQYF
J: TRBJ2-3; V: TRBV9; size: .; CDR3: CASSSASGGDTDTQYF